This TCR beta chain originates from a study of CD8 T cells in Susac syndrome. The study's findings and limits: The CD4+ T cell repertoires in Susac syndrome did not show any clonal expansion.

Details on this clonotype: Antigen unknown.

The RNA, roughly 0.45 to 1 ug, was put through reverse transcription using random hexamers. Amplification of TCR beta CDR3 by immunoSEQ multiplex PCR spanned 54 Vbeta and 13 Jbeta. TCRdb analysed the immunoSEQ multiplex PCR reads with MiXCR anew, one entry per CDR3 protein. The table has fewer than 200,000 distinct CDR3 sequences, 91% seen once. Trimming shortened V by 2 bases and J by 0 bases, and 8 bases separated the two germline ends. CDR1 and CDR2 from the germline V gene are MNHEY and SVGAGI. The CDR3 is 14 amino acids. Sequenced input: CD4+ T cells from PBMCs. The sequence was obtained from a human donor with Susac syndrome. The chain couples TRBV6-5 to TRBJ2-7; a weak D match, TRBD1 (5 bases). CDR3 DNA sequence: TGTGCCAGCAGTTACGGACATCGCTCCTACGAGCAGTACTTC. This codes for CASSYGHRSYEQYF.